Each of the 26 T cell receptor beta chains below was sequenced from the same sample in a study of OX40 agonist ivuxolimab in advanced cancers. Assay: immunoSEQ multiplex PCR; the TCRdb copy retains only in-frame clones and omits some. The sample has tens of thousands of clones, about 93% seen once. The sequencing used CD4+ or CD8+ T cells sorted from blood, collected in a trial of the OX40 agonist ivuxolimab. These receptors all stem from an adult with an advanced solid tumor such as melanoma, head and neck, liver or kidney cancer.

CDR3 nucleotides: TGTGCCAGCAGCCCTATGGGACAGAACACTGAAGCTTTCTTT. Translating it yields CASSPMGQNTEAFF. The J gene is TRBJ1-1, the V gene TRBV9, with D possibly matching TRBD1 (6 bases). V lost 4 bases and J lost 1, with 11 bases in between. The CDR3 spans 14 residues. CDR1 and CDR2 (germline): SGDLS, YYNGEE.

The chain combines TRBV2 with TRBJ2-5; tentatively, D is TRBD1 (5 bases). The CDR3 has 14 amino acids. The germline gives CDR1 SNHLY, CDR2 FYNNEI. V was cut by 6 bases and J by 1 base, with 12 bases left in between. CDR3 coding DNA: TGTGCCAGCAGCAGGGCAAGCGCCCAAGAGACCCAGTACTTC. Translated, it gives CASSRASAQETQYF.

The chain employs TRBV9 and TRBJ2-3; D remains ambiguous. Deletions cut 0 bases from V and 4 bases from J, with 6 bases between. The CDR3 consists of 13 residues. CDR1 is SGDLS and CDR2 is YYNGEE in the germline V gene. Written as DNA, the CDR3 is TGTGCCAGCAGCGTAGCGGATGCAGATACGCAGTATTTT. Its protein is CASSVADADTQYF.

CDR3 loop: CATSKRLAGVVADTQYF. The CDR3 DNA follows: TGTGCCACCAGCAAACGACTAGCGGGGGTAGTAGCGGATACGCAGTATTTT. The gene calls are TRBV15 and TRBJ2-3, with 12 bases matching TRBD2. Germline assignment: CDR1 LNHNV and CDR2 YYDKDF (reference sequence). This CDR3 region has 17 residues. V lost 4 bases and J lost 6; bases outside the gene matches: 11.

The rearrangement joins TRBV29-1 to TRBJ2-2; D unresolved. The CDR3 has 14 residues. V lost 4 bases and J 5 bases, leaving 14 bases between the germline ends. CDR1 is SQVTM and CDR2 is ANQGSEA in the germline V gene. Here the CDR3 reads CSVGGYSGTGELFF. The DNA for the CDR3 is TGCAGCGTTGGGGGTTACTCCGGGACCGGGGAGCTGTTTTTT.

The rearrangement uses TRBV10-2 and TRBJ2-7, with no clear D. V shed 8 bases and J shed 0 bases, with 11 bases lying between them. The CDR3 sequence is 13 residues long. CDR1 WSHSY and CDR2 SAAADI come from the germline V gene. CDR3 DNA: TGCGCCAGCCGACTCACGAGCTCCTACGAGCAGTACTTC. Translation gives CASRLTSSYEQYF.

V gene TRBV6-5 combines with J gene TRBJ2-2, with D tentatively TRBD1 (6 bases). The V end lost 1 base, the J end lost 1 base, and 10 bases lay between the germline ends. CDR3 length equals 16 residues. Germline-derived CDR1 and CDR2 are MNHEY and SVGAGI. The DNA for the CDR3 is TGTGCCAGCAGTTACTTAGAACAGGGGAACACCGGGGAGCTGTTTTTT. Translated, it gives CASSYLEQGNTGELFF.

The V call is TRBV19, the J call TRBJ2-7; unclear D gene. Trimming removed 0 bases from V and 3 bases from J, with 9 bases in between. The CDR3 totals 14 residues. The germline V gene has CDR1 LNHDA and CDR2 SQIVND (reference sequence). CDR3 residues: CASSIDLEFYEQYF. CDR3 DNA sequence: TGTGCCAGTAGTATAGATTTGGAGTTCTACGAGCAGTACTTC.

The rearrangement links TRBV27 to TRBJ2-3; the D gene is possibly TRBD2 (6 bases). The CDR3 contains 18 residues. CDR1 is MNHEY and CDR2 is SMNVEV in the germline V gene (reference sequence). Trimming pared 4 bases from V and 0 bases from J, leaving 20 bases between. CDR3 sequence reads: CASSSSPTSGYSTDTQYF. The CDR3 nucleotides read TGTGCCAGCAGTTCATCCCCGACTAGTGGCTATAGCACAGATACGCAGTATTTT.

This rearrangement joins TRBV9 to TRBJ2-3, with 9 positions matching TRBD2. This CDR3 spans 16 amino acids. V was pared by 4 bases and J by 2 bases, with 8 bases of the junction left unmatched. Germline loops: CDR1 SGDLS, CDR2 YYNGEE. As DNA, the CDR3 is TGTGCCAGCAGCTTGACTAGCGGACCTTACACAGATACGCAGTATTTT. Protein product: CASSLTSGPYTDTQYF.

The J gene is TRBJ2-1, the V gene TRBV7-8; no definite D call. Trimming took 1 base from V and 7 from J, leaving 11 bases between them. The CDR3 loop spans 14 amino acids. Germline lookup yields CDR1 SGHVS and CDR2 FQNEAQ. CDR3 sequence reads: CASSLGATRNEQFF. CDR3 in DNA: TGTGCCAGCAGCTTAGGGGCTACGAGGAATGAGCAGTTCTTC.

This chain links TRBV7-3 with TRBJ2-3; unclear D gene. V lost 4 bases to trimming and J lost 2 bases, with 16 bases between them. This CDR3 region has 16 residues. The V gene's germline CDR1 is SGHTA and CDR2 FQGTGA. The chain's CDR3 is CASSWGLLSDTDTQYF. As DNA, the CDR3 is TGTGCCAGCAGCTGGGGTCTCCTTTCAGACACAGATACGCAGTATTTT.

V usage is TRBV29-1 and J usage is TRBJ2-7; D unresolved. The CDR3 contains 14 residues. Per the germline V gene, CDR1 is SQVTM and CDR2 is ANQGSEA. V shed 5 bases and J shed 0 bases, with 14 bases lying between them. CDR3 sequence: CSVLLGLSSYEQYF. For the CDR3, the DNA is TGCAGCGTTCTCTTGGGTCTCAGCTCCTACGAGCAGTACTTC.

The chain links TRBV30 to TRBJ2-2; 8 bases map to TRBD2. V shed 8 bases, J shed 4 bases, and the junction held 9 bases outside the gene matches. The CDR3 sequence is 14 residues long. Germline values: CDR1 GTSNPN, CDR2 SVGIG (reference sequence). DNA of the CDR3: TGTGCCCGGGGAGCGGGAGTTGGCACCGGGGAGCTGTTTTTT. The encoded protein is CARGAGVGTGELFF.

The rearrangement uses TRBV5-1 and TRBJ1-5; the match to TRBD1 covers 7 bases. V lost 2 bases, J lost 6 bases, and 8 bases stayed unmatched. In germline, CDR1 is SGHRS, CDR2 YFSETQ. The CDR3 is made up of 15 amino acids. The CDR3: CASSFSGGSVQPQHF. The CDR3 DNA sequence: TGCGCCAGCAGCTTTTCAGGGGGGTCCGTTCAGCCCCAGCATTTT.

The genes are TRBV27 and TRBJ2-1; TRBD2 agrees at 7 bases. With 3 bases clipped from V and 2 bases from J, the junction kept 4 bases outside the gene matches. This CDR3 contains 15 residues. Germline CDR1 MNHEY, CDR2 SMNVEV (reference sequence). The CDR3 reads CASSFAAGAYNEQFF. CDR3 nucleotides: TGTGCCAGCAGTTTTGCGGCGGGAGCCTACAATGAGCAGTTCTTC.

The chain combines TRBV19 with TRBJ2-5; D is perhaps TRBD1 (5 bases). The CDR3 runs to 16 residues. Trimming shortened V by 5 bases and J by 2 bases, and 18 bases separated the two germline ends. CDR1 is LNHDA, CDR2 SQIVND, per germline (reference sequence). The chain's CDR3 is CASSLQWAGRQETQYF. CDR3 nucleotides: TGTGCCAGTAGTCTCCAGTGGGCAGGGCGGCAAGAGACCCAGTACTTC.

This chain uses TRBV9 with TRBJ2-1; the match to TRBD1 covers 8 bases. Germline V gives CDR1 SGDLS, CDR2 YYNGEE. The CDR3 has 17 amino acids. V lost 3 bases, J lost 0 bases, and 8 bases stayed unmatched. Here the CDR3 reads CASSEHRTGSSYNEQFF. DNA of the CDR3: TGTGCCAGCAGCGAGCACAGGACAGGGAGCTCCTACAATGAGCAGTTCTTC.

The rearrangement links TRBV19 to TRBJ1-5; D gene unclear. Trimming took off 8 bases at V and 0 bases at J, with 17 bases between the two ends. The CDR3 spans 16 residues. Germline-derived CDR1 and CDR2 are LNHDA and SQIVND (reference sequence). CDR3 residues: CASCSTQEYSNQPQHF. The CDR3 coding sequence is TGTGCCAGTTGTAGCACCCAGGAATATAGCAATCAGCCCCAGCATTTT.

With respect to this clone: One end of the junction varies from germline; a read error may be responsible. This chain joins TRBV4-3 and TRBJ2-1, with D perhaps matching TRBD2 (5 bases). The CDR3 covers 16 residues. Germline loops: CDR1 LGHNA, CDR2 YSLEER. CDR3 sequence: CASRQDRGLGDNEQFF. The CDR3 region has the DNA TGCGCCAGCAGGCAAGACCGAGGACTTGGAGACAATGAGCAGTTCTTC.

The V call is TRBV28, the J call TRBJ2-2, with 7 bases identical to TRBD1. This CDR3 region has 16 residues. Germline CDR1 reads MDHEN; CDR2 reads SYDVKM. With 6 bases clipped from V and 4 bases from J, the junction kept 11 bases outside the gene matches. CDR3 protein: CASSTRTTGFTGELFF. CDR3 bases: TGTGCCAGCAGCACCCGGACGACAGGGTTCACCGGGGAGCTGTTTTTT.

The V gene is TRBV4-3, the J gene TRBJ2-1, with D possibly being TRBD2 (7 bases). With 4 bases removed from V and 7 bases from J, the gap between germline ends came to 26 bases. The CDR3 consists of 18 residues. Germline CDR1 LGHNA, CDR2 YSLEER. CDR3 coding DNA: TGCGCCAGCAGCCTACGGGGGGCGGAAGCCCATCTTGGGAATGAGCAGTTCTTC. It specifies CASSLRGAEAHLGNEQFF.

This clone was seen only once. CDR3 DNA: TGTGCCAGCAGCGTTGACAGGGAGAACACTGAAGCTTTCTTT. Protein: CASSVDRENTEAFF. V is TRBV7-2 and J is TRBJ1-1; 7 nucleotides match TRBD1. This CDR3 is 14 amino acids long. V dropped 5 bases and J dropped 1; count of bases not matched to a gene: 4. CDR1 and CDR2 from the germline V gene are SGHTA and FQGNSA.

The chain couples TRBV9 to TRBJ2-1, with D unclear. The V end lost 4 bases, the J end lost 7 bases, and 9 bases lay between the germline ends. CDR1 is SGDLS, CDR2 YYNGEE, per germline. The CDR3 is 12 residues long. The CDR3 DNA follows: TGTGCCAGCAGCTTAGGGCTAAATGAGCAGTTCTTC. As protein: CASSLGLNEQFF.

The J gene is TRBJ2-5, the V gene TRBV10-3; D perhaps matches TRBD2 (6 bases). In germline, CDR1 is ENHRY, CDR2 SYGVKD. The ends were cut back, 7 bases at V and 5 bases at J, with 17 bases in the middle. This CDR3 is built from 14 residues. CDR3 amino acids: CAIMTDGGGETQYF. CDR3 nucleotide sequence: TGTGCCATCATGACGGACGGCGGAGGGGAGACCCAGTACTTC.

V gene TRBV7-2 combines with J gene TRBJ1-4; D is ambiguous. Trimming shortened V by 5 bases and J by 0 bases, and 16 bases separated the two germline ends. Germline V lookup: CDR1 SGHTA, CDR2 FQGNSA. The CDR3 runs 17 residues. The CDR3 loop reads CASSPHVPLATNEKLFF. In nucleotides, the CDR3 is TGTGCCAGCAGCCCCCACGTGCCCCTAGCAACTAATGAAAAACTGTTTTTT.